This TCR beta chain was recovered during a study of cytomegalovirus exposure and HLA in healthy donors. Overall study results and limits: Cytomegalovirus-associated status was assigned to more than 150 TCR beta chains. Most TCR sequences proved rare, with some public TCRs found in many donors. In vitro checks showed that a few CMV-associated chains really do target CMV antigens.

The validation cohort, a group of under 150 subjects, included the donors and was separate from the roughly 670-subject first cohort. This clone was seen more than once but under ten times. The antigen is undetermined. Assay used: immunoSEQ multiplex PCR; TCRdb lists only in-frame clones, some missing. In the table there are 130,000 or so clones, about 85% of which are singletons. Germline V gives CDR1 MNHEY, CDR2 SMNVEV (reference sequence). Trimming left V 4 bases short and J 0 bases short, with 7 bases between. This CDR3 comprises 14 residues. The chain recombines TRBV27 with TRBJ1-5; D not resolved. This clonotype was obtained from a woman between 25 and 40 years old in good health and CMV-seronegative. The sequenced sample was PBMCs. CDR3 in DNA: TGTGCCAGCAGTTCGGACTATAGCAATCAGCCCCAGCATTTT. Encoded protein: CASSSDYSNQPQHF.